What follows are 30 T cell receptor beta chains derived from one specimen sequenced in a study of blood T cell repertoires in COVID-19 (dated by TCRdb to the early 2020s). The library was built by means of the immunoSEQ multiplex PCR assay. The source is immuneACCESS, and TCRdb retained only in-frame sequences with V and J called. Part of the clones is not carried over; for the studies checked, unresolved V genes explain less than half of this, and the remainder is unexplained. Present in this sample are 200,000 to 250,000 clones, roughly 80% of which were seen just once. The ten largest account for approximately 5.6% of the sample. Sequencing was carried out using peripheral blood. Every receptor here comes from a woman in her seventies with COVID-19, enrolled during active disease.

The sample holds one count of this clone. This chain links TRBV27 with TRBJ2-5, with TRBD2 as a possible D gene (6 bases). V shed 5 bases and J shed 2 bases, with 12 bases lying between them. Germline V gives CDR1 MNHEY, CDR2 SMNVEV (reference sequence). This CDR3 spans 14 amino acids. The CDR3 nucleotides are TGTGCCAGCAGTCGGGACTGGGAGCAAGAGACCCAGTACTTC. As protein: CASSRDWEQETQYF.

V gene TRBV7-2 combines with J gene TRBJ1-6; D is perhaps TRBD1 (6 bases). The CDR3 is 16 amino acids. Germline loops: CDR1 SGHTA, CDR2 FQGNSA. V dropped 5 bases and J dropped 0 bases, with 11 bases sitting between them. The CDR3 DNA sequence: TGTGCCAGCAGCAACAGGGTGAGCTCCTATAATTCACCCCTCCACTTT. Translated: CASSNRVSSYNSPLHF.

This chain connects TRBV28 to TRBJ1-2, with D possibly being TRBD1 (6 bases). The V end lost 6 bases, the J end lost 3 bases, and 17 bases lay between the germline ends. The V gene's germline CDR1 is MDHEN and CDR2 SYDVKM. This CDR3 comprises 15 residues. CDR3 nucleotide sequence: TGTGCCAGCAGCCGTACCGGGACAACCTACTATGGCTACACCTTC. It specifies CASSRTGTTYYGYTF.

The chain joins TRBV6-2 or TRBV6-3 to TRBJ2-3; unclear D gene. Germline-derived CDR1 and CDR2 are MNHEY and SVGEGT. The CDR3 loop spans 14 amino acids. Trimming removed 6 bases from V and 0 bases from J, with 10 bases in between. CDR3 residues: CASSPLRSTDTQYF. The CDR3 bases are TGTGCCAGCAGCCCCCTAAGAAGCACAGATACGCAGTATTTT.

V and J are TRBV9 and TRBJ2-7; 8 bases are shared with TRBD2. The CDR3 contains 14 residues. V gave up 4 bases and J gave up 3 bases; unmatched junction bases: 6. The germline V gene encodes CDR1 SGDLS and CDR2 YYNGEE. The CDR3 DNA reads TGTGCCAGCAGCCCAACCGGGACTAGCTACGAGCAGTACTTC. This encodes CASSPTGTSYEQYF.

The CDR3 DNA reads TGTGCCAGCAGCCCACCGACAGGGACTCTCTCTGGAAACACCATATATTTT. The encoded protein is CASSPPTGTLSGNTIYF. The V gene is TRBV11-2, the J gene TRBJ1-3; 7 bases align to TRBD1. V lost 5 bases and J lost 0; bases outside the gene matches: 10. The germline V gene encodes CDR1 SGHAT and CDR2 FQNNGV. The CDR3 loop spans 17 amino acids.

V is TRBV2 and J is TRBJ1-6; tentative D call: TRBD1 (6 bases). V was trimmed by 4 bases and J by 6 bases, leaving 13 bases between them. CDR3 length: 15 amino acids. The germline CDR1 and CDR2 sequences are SNHLY and FYNNEI. The CDR3 loop is CASSAGAKPNSPLHF. CDR3 nucleotides: TGTGCCAGCAGTGCAGGGGCGAAACCTAATTCACCCCTCCACTTT. The full variable domain, completed using reference TRBV2 and TRBJ1-6, is EPEVTQTPSHQVTQMGQEVILRCVPISNHLYFYWYRQILGQKVEFLVSFYNNEISEKSEIFDDQFSVERPDGSNFTLKIRSTKLEDSAMYFCASSAGAKPNSPLHFGNGTRLTVT.

The chain couples TRBV27 to TRBJ1-2; 8 bases line up with TRBD1. This CDR3 has 13 amino acids. V lost 3 bases, J lost 8 bases, and 5 bases stayed unmatched. Germline CDR1 reads MNHEY; CDR2 reads SMNVEV (reference sequence). CDR3 sequence reads: CASSLQGARGYTF. Written as DNA, the CDR3 is TGTGCCAGCAGTTTGCAGGGGGCGAGAGGCTACACCTTC.

The rearrangement links TRBV7-3 to TRBJ2-1; the D gene is possibly TRBD2 (6 bases). V was clipped by 2 bases and J by 14 bases, with 19 bases between them. The CDR3 covers 14 residues. Germline CDR1 and CDR2: SGHTA and FQGTGA. The CDR3 DNA reads TGTGCCAGCAGCTTAGATACCGGTACGGGACTGAAGTTCTTC. This sequence encodes CASSLDTGTGLKFF.

This chain joins TRBV5-8 and TRBJ1-1; D not resolved. CDR3 length: 17 amino acids. CDR1 is SGHTS, CDR2 YDEGEE, per germline. Trimming took off 1 base at V and 0 bases at J, with 16 bases between the two ends. CDR3 amino acids: CASSLHGERVMNTEAFF. The CDR3 nucleotides read TGTGCCAGCAGCTTGCACGGTGAGAGGGTCATGAACACTGAAGCTTTCTTT.

The CDR3 coding sequence is TGTGCCAGCAGCTTGTCTCAGGGGGCGTACTATGGCTACACCTTC. Its protein is CASSLSQGAYYGYTF. The chain uses TRBV5-5 and TRBJ1-2; 8 bases map to TRBD1. V shed 1 base and J 3 bases; nucleotides not matched to a gene: 5. Germline assignment: CDR1 SGHKS and CDR2 YYEKEE (reference sequence). The CDR3 contains 15 residues.

The V call is TRBV15, the J call TRBJ2-7, with D perhaps matching TRBD1 (6 bases). V lost 0 bases to trimming and J lost 3 bases, with 12 bases between them. This CDR3 has 15 residues. The germline V gene has CDR1 LNHNV and CDR2 YYDKDF (reference sequence). CDR3 sequence: CATSRDRGSRYEQYF. In nucleotides, the CDR3 is TGTGCCACCAGCAGAGATAGGGGGAGCCGCTACGAGCAGTACTTC.

CDR3 coding DNA: TGTGCCAGCAGTTACTCAGGGGGAAGCTACACCTTC. It codes for CASSYSGGSYTF. The chain couples TRBV6-5 to TRBJ1-2; a weak D match, TRBD1 (6 bases). Germline CDR1 reads MNHEY; CDR2 reads SVGAGI. V dropped 0 bases and J dropped 9 bases, with 8 bases sitting between them. The length of the CDR3 is 12 residues.

This clone was seen only once. The chain uses TRBV7-2 and TRBJ1-5, with 8 bases fitting TRBD1. Germline CDR1 reads SGHTA; CDR2 reads FQGNSA. Unmatched junction bases numbered 5, after V lost 3 bases and J lost 4 bases. CDR3 length equals 15 residues. The CDR3 DNA is TGTGCCAGCAGCTTCACAGGGGGAGGTAATCAGCCCCAGCATTTT. Protein: CASSFTGGGNQPQHF.

This clone turned up a few times. J is TRBJ2-3 and V is TRBV5-1; 7 nucleotides agree with TRBD2. Germline assignment: CDR1 SGHRS and CDR2 YFSETQ. CDR3 length equals 15 residues. V dropped 7 bases and J dropped 1; count of bases not matched to a gene: 9. The CDR3 nucleotides read TGCGCCAGCCGGAGGCGGGAGAGTGGCACAGATACGCAGTATTTT. Residues: CASRRRESGTDTQYF.

The V and J genes are TRBV12-5 and TRBJ2-1; 8 bases agree with TRBD1. J lost 8 bases, V lost 3 bases, and 9 bases had no gene match. Germline assignment: CDR1 LGHNT and CDR2 FRNRAP. The CDR3 length is 15 residues. The DNA for the CDR3 is TGTGCTAGTGGTTTTATGGGACAGGTGAGAGATGAGCAGTTCTTC. Protein sequence: CASGFMGQVRDEQFF.

The chain combines TRBV14 with TRBJ1-3, with D unclear. V gave up 0 bases and J gave up 3 bases, with 6 bases separating them. Germline V gene data show CDR1 as SGHDN and CDR2 as FVKESK. The CDR3 covers 14 residues. CDR3 DNA: TGTGCCAGCAGCCAAGAGGCCGTTGGAAACACCATATATTTT. It yields the protein CASSQEAVGNTIYF.

This rearrangement joins TRBV6-1 to TRBJ2-5; D not certain. CDR1 is MNHNS and CDR2 is SASEGT in the germline V gene. V was cut by 1 base and J by 8 bases, with 11 bases left in between. This CDR3 has 13 residues. The CDR3 is CASSEGEKRTQYF. DNA for the CDR3: TGTGCCAGCAGTGAAGGAGAGAAGAGAACCCAGTACTTC.

CDR3 loop: CAISADLNQPQHF. The CDR3 region has the DNA TGTGCCATCAGCGCCGACTTGAACCAGCCCCAGCATTTT. This sequence joins TRBV10-3 and TRBJ1-5; no clear D. The CDR3 runs to 13 residues. Trimming cost V 6 bases and J 7 bases, with 13 bases left between them. From germline, CDR1 is ENHRY and CDR2 SYGVKD.

The V and J genes are TRBV10-2 and TRBJ2-7; 11 nucleotides agree with TRBD2. Germline CDR1 WSHSY, CDR2 SAAADI. CDR3 length equals 15 residues. V lost 7 bases to trimming and J lost 5 bases; unmatched junction nucleotides: 10. The CDR3 DNA reads TGCGCCAGCATGAGAACTAGCGGGAGTATCGACGAGCAGTACTTC. Its protein product is CASMRTSGSIDEQYF.

A word on this clone: Other DNA sequences within the sample encode an identical CDR3. The V call is TRBV9, the J call TRBJ1-1; no clear D gene. The V gene's germline CDR1 is SGDLS and CDR2 YYNGEE. The CDR3 is made up of 13 amino acids. The V gene lost 0 bases and the J gene lost 2 bases, with 5 bases spanning the gap. The CDR3 bases are TGTGCCAGCAGCGTAGCCCTAAACACTGAAGCTTTCTTT. Translation gives CASSVALNTEAFF.

V gene TRBV5-4 combines with J gene TRBJ2-7, with 9 nucleotides matching TRBD1. Losses at the gene ends were 0 bases for V and 5 bases for J; bases not matched to a gene: 6. The CDR3 contains 15 residues. In germline, CDR1 is SGHNT, CDR2 YYREEE (reference sequence). As DNA, the CDR3 is TGTGCCAGCAGCTTGGCCGGGACAGGGATCAACGAGCAGTACTTC. The encoded protein is CASSLAGTGINEQYF.

V is TRBV7-2 and J is TRBJ1-5; TRBD1 might be the D (6 bases). The CDR3 consists of 17 residues. Trimming took off 5 bases at V and 2 bases at J, with 19 bases between the two ends. Germline values: CDR1 SGHTA, CDR2 FQGNSA. In nucleotides, the CDR3 is TGTGCCAGCAGCCCACAGGGCGCTACCGGGGGCAATCAGCCCCAGCATTTT. Protein sequence: CASSPQGATGGNQPQHF.

The rearrangement joins TRBV30 to TRBJ2-7; D might be TRBD2 (6 bases). Germline CDR1 is GTSNPN and CDR2 is SVGIG (reference sequence). This CDR3 has 16 amino acids. Trimming cost V 0 bases and J 6 bases, with 21 bases left between them. Here the CDR3 reads CAWSVYGLTLGGEQYF. The CDR3 nucleotides read TGTGCCTGGAGTGTTTATGGGCTTACACTGGGGGGCGAGCAGTACTTC.

This clone was counted once. This chain joins TRBV24-1 and TRBJ1-2, with 7 bases identical to TRBD1. The germline gives CDR1 KGHDR, CDR2 SFDVKD. The CDR3 runs to 13 residues. V dropped 9 bases and J dropped 1; count of bases not matched to a gene: 4. CDR3 in DNA: TGTGCCACCTCGACAGGGAGTAACTATGGCTACACCTTC. Its translation is CATSTGSNYGYTF.

The chain is built from TRBV9 and TRBJ1-2, with 9 positions matching TRBD1. With V trimmed by 1 base and J by 7 bases, 5 bases remained unmatched. The CDR3 loop spans 14 amino acids. Looked up from germline, CDR1 is SGDLS and CDR2 is YYNGEE. The CDR3 DNA reads as TGTGCCAGCAGCGTAAGGGACAGGGTCGCTGGCTACACCTTC. Its protein is CASSVRDRVAGYTF.

J is TRBJ1-4 and V is TRBV28, with D unclear. Germline CDR1 MDHEN, CDR2 SYDVKM. This CDR3 comprises 15 residues. Deletions cut 6 bases from V and 7 bases from J, with 18 bases between. CDR3 in DNA: TGTGCCAGCAGCCCTCCTGGCTCAAGGAGTGAAAAACTGTTTTTT. It specifies CASSPPGSRSEKLFF.

In its sample, this clone was seen a few times. V is TRBV6-2 or TRBV6-3 and J is TRBJ2-5, with 11 bases that match TRBD2. The CDR3 sequence is 16 residues long. V was pared by 4 bases and J by 10 bases, with 14 bases of the junction left unmatched. CDR1 and CDR2 (germline): MNHEY, SVGEGT. This CDR3 reads CASSSPRLAGGRDQYF. The CDR3 DNA reads as TGTGCCAGCAGTTCCCCACGGCTAGCGGGAGGACGGGACCAGTACTTC.

V usage is TRBV1 and J usage is TRBJ1-2. TRBV1 is a listed pseudogene. This CDR3 region has 17 residues. The CDR3 is CTSSRTHYPTVNYGYTF. The CDR3 nucleotides read TGCACCAGCAGCCGTACCCATTACCCAACGGTAAACTATGGCTACACCTTC.

Here the CDR3 DNA reads TGTGCCACCAGTGATTCTAGACAGGGTGGGATCTACGAGCAGTACTTC. Encoded protein: CATSDSRQGGIYEQYF. This chain connects TRBV24-1 to TRBJ2-7; 7 positions match TRBD1. Per germline, CDR1 KGHDR and CDR2 SFDVKD. V gave up 2 bases and J gave up 3 bases; unmatched junction bases: 9. The CDR3 has 16 amino acids.